Listed below are T cell receptor beta chains from one sample, sequenced in a study of CD8 T cells in ankylosing spondylitis. TCRdb re-called the 5' RACE reads through MiXCR, storing one row per CDR3 protein. The profile shows under 300,000 distinct CDR3 sequences, roughly a tenth of them singletons. The sequenced sample consisted of blood, either unsorted or a sorted T cell fraction (not recorded which). These receptor sequences come from a male donor with ankylosing spondylitis or in good health (not recorded which). Each CDR3 is given with its conserved first and last residue. D genes are given only for firm matches. Not all rows give a size; the values are once, few, many and, for expanded clones, a class.

D,V,size,J,CDR3,DNA
-,TRBV5-1,many,TRBJ1-1,CASSAEGYMNTEAFF,TGCGCCAGCAGCGCGGAGGGCTACATGAACACTGAAGCTTTCTTT
-,TRBV5-1,many,TRBJ1-1,CASSLVRDGGTEAFF,TGCGCCAGCAGCTTGGTGCGGGACGGCGGCACTGAAGCTTTCTTT
-,TRBV15,-,TRBJ2-1,CATSRDRGGYNEQFF,TGTGCCACCAGCAGAGATCGCGGCGGCTACAATGAGCAGTTCTTC
-,TRBV30,few,TRBJ1-5,CAWTVQGRFRPQHF,TGTGCCTGGACTGTACAAGGAAGATTTCGGCCCCAGCATTTT
-,TRBV3-1,many,TRBJ1-1,CASSQVSLGGRLGEAFF,TGTGCCAGCAGCCAAGTTTCGTTGGGGGGCCGTCTAGGGGAAGCTTTCTTT
-,TRBV10-1,many,TRBJ1-3,CASSLDRHSGNTIYF,TGCGCCAGCTCCTTGGACAGACACTCTGGAAACACCATATATTTT
TRBD2,TRBV4-2,many,TRBJ2-3,CASSPGGTSGLTDTQYF,TGTGCCAGCAGCCCTGGGGGGACTAGCGGCCTCACAGATACGCAGTATTTT
TRBD1,TRBV3-1,many,TRBJ1-1,CASSLSRDRALRAFF,TGTGCCAGCAGCCTCTCTAGGGACAGGGCCTTGAGGGCTTTCTTT
-,TRBV18,-,TRBJ1-1,CASSSRNTEAFF,TGTGCCAGCTCCTCTCGGAACACTGAAGCTTTCTTT
-,TRBV12-3/TRBV12-4,many,TRBJ1-1,CASSAGVGTEAFF,TGTGCCAGCAGTGCAGGGGTAGGAACTGAAGCTTTCTTT
-,TRBV15,many,TRBJ1-5,CATSSSLNNQPQHF,TGTGCCACCAGCAGCAGCTTAAATAATCAGCCCCAGCATTTT
TRBD1,TRBV7-9,-,TRBJ2-5,CASSWDREGETQYF,TGTGCCAGCAGCTGGGACAGGGAAGGAGAGACCCAGTACTTC
-,TRBV20-1,-,TRBJ2-2,CSAQPPANTGELFF,TGCAGTGCTCAACCGCCAGCCAACACCGGGGAGCTGTTTTTT
-,TRBV20-1,many,TRBJ2-7,CSASERVYEQYF,TGCAGTGCTAGTGAGAGGGTCTACGAGCAGTACTTC
-,TRBV7-2,-,TRBJ2-4,CASSLPLIAKNIQYF,TGTGCCAGCAGCCTCCCCCTTATTGCCAAAAACATTCAGTACTTC
-,TRBV3-1,-,TRBJ2-3,CASSQSMGPRSRQYF,TGTGCCAGCAGCCAAAGTATGGGTCCGCGGAGTAGGCAGTATTTT
-,TRBV5-1,many,TRBJ1-3,CASSLAGAQGNTIYF,TGCGCCAGCAGCTTGGCCGGGGCTCAGGGAAACACCATATATTTT
TRBD2,TRBV10-2,-,TRBJ2-5,CASSEPYGTSGRREETQYF,TGCGCCAGCAGTGAGCCCTACGGGACTAGCGGCCGACGAGAAGAGACCCAGTACTTC
-,TRBV29-1,many,TRBJ1-2,CSVEVGGFYGYTF,TGCAGCGTTGAAGTAGGAGGTTTCTATGGCTACACCTTC
-,TRBV20-1,many,TRBJ2-1,CSAPQTSSEQFF,TGCAGTGCTCCACAGACTAGTAGTGAGCAGTTCTTC
TRBD1,TRBV15,-,TRBJ1-3,CATSRDPDRAGNTIYF,TGTGCCACCAGCAGAGACCCCGACAGGGCTGGAAACACCATATATTTT
-,TRBV5-1,many,TRBJ2-7,CASSIQGHEQYF,TGCGCCAGCAGCATACAGGGCCACGAGCAGTACTTC
TRBD2,TRBV5-5,many,TRBJ2-1,CASSSLSSGGAVEQFF,TGTGCCAGCAGCTCCCTGTCTAGCGGGGGGGCCGTTGAGCAGTTCTTC
-,TRBV11-3,-,TRBJ1-2,CASSATGRQVGYTF,TGTGCCAGCAGCGCTACAGGACGTCAAGTGGGCTACACCTTC
-,TRBV14,many,TRBJ2-1,CASSQFDTYNEQFF,TGTGCCAGCAGCCAATTCGACACGTACAATGAGCAGTTCTTC
-,TRBV12-3/TRBV12-4,many,TRBJ2-2,CASSSAGLITGELFF,TGTGCCAGCAGTTCTGCGGGATTAATCACCGGGGAGCTGTTTTTT
-,TRBV7-2,few,TRBJ2-2,CASSLAPQGGSNTGELFF,TGTGCCAGCAGCTTAGCGCCCCAGGGGGGTTCGAACACCGGGGAGCTGTTTTTT
TRBD1,TRBV7-2,many,TRBJ1-1,CASSLQGDGSEAFF,TGTGCCAGCAGCTTACAGGGGGACGGATCTGAAGCTTTCTTT
TRBD2,TRBV10-3,few,TRBJ2-1,CAISGQGTSAYNEQFF,TGTGCCATCAGTGGGCAGGGGACTAGCGCCTACAATGAGCAGTTCTTC
TRBD1,TRBV19,many,TRBJ1-1,CASIPTGMYTEAFF,TGTGCCAGTATCCCGACAGGGATGTACACTGAAGCTTTCTTT
-,TRBV3-1,many,TRBJ1-1,CASSQEPGLNTEAFF,TGTGCCAGCAGCCAAGAACCGGGGCTGAACACTGAAGCTTTCTTT
-,TRBV6-5,once,TRBJ2-3,CASSYSGVGTDTQYF,TGTGCCAGCAGTTACTCTGGGGTAGGGACAGATACGCAGTATTTT
TRBD2,TRBV14,many,TRBJ2-3,CASSQRLAGASTDTQYF,TGTGCCAGCAGCCAGCGACTAGCGGGGGCCTCCACAGATACGCAGTATTTT